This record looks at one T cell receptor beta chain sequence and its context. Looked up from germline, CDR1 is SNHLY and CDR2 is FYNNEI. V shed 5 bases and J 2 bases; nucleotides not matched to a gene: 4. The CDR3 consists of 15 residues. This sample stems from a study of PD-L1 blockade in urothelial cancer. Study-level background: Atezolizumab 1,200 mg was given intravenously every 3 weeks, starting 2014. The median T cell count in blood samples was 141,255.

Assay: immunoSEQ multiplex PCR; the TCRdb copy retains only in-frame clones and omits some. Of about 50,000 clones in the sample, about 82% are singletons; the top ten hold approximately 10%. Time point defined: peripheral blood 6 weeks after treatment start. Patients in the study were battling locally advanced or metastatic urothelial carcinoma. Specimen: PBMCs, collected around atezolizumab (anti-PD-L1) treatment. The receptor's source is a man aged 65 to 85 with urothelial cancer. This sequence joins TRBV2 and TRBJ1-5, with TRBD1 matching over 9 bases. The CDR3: CASSSRTGGNQPQHF. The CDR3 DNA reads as TGTGCCAGCAGTTCCCGGACAGGGGGCAATCAGCCCCAGCATTTT.